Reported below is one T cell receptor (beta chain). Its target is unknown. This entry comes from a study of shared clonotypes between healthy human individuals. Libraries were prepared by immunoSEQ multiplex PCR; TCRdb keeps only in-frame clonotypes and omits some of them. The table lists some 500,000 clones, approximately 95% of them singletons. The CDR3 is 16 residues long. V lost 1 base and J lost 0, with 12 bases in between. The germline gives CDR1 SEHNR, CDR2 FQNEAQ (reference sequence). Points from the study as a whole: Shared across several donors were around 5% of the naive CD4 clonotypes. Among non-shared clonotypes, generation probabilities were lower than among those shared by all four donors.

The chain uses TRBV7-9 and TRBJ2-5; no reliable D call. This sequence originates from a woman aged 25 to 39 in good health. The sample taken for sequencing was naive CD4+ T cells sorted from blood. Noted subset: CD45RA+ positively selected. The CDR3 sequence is CASSLGRSAYQETQYF. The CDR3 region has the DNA TGTGCCAGCAGCTTAGGGAGATCTGCTTACCAAGAGACCCAGTACTTC.